Sequencing of this TCR beta chain was carried out in a study of blood T cell repertoires in COVID-19. Clones were sequenced by immunoSEQ multiplex PCR, and TCRdb holds only the in-frame ones, with some missing. The table lists roughly 100,000 clones, roughly 87% of them singletons. Between the trimmed V and J ends, which lost 5 bases and 5 bases, there was a span of 13 bases. The CDR3 has 14 residues. Germline V gene lookup returns CDR1 SGHAT and CDR2 FQNNGV. Seattle's cohort entered during active infection and was followed longitudinally. J is TRBJ1-5 and V is TRBV11-2; D is unclear. Sample: peripheral blood. The TCR sequence derives from a woman aged 45-60 years with COVID-19, enrolled during active disease. The CDR3 DNA reads as TGTGCCAGCAGCGAAAGGCGGTATCATCAGCCCCAGCATTTT. Translating it yields CASSERRYHQPQHF.